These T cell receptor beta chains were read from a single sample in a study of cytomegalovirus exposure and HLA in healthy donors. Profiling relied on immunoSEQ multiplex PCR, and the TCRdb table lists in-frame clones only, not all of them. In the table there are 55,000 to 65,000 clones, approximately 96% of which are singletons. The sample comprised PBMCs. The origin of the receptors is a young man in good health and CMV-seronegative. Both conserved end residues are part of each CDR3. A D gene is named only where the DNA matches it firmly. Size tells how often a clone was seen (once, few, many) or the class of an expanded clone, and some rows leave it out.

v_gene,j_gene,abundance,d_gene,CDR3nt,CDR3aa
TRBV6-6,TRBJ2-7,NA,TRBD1,TGTGCCAGCAGTTACGACAGGGGCTCCGAGCAGTACTTC,CASSYDRGSEQYF
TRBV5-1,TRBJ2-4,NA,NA,TGCGCCAGCAGCTTGGAAGGCAGGGCGTTCGACATTCAGTACTTC,CASSLEGRAFDIQYF
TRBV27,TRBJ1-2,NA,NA,TGTGCCAGCAGTTCTCCCTATGGCTACACCTTC,CASSSPYGYTF
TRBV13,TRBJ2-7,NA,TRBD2,TGTGCCAGCAGCACAGGACTAGCCTACGAGCAGTACTTC,CASSTGLAYEQYF
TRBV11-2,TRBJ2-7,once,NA,TGTGCCAGCAGCTATCAGCGGGCTCGCCCCTACGAGCAGTACTTC,CASSYQRARPYEQYF
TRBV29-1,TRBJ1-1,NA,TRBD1,TGCAGCGGTTTCCTACAGGGGGCTGTCACTGAAGCTTTCTTT,CSGFLQGAVTEAFF
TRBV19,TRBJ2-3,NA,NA,TGTGCCAGTAGTATCGACCAGGGTTTAGGGGCAGATACGCAGTATTTT,CASSIDQGLGADTQYF
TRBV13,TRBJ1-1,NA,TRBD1,TGTGCCAGCAGCCTGACAGGGGTTGAAGCTTTCTTT,CASSLTGVEAFF
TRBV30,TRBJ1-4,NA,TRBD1,TGTGCCTGGAGTGTGGGGACAGGGGTTGGCGAAAAACTGTTTTTT,CAWSVGTGVGEKLFF
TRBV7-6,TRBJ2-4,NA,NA,TGTGCCAGCAGCACTAGGCCCCTACCCACCGCCAAAAACATTCAGTACTTC,CASSTRPLPTAKNIQYF
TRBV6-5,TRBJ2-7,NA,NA,TGTGCCAGCAGTTACACGACTGAACCCTACGAGCAGTACTTC,CASSYTTEPYEQYF
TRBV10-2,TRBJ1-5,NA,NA,TGCGCCAGCAGTGAAGTCATTTGGACAGAGGATCAGCCCCAGCATTTT,CASSEVIWTEDQPQHF
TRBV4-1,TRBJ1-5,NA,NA,TGCGCCAGCAGCCAAGAATGGGGGGTAGGCAATCAGCCCCAGCATTTT,CASSQEWGVGNQPQHF
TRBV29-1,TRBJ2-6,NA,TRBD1,TGCAGCGTCCCGGGACAGGGCAGCGGGGCCAACGTCCTGACTTTC,CSVPGQGSGANVLTF
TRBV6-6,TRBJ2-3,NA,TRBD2,TGTGCCAGCAGTTACGGCGGGAGGTCCCAAGATACGCAGTATTTT,CASSYGGRSQDTQYF
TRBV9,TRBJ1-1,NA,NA,TGTGCCAGCAGCGTGGGGGACATGAACACTGAAGCTTTCTTT,CASSVGDMNTEAFF
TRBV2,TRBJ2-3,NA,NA,TGTGCCAGCAGATTAATTACTAGCACAGATACGCAGTATTTT,CASRLITSTDTQYF
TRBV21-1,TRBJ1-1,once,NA,TGTGCCAGCAGGACCGGGGGGCGTCTGAACACTGAAGCTTTCTTT,CASRTGGRLNTEAFF
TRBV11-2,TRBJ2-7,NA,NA,TGTGCCAGCAGCTTACACGTGGAGACCTACGAGCAGTACTTC,CASSLHVETYEQYF
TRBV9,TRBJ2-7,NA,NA,TGTGCCAGCAGCGACACAGGGTACGAGCAGTACTTC,CASSDTGYEQYF
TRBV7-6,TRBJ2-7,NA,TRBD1,TGTGCCAGCAGTTATCGGACAGGAGCCTACGAGCAGTACTTC,CASSYRTGAYEQYF
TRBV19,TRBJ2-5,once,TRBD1,TGTGCCAGTAGTATCGGACAGGAAGGGTTACAAGAGACCCAGTACTTC,CASSIGQEGLQETQYF
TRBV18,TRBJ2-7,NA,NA,TGTGCCAGCTCACCGCGCAGAAGCGGCACCTTTTCCTACGAGCAGTACTTC,CASSPRRSGTFSYEQYF
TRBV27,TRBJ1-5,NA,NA,TGTGCCAGCAGCCCGGTCAGAGGGCCCCAGCATTTT,CASSPVRGPQHF
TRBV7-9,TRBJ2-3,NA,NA,TGTGCCAGCAGCTCGGGACTGACTAGCACAGATACGCAGTATTTT,CASSSGLTSTDTQYF
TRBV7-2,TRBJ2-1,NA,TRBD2,TGTGCCAGCAGCTCGACTAGCGAGAATGAGCAGTTCTTC,CASSSTSENEQFF
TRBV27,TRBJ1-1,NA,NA,TGTGCCAGCAGTTTATACAGGGTGACTGAAGCTTTCTTT,CASSLYRVTEAFF
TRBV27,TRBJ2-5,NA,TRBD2,TGTGCCAGCAGTTTACTAGCGGGAGGGCCGGAAGAGACCCAGTACTTC,CASSLLAGGPEETQYF
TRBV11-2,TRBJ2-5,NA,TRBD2,TGTGCCAGCAGGTCCTCGGGACTAGCGAGGGAGACCCAGTACTTC,CASRSSGLARETQYF
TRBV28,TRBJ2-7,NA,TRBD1,TGTGCCAGCAGTTTCGGACAGGGCCCGACCTACGAGCAGTACTTC,CASSFGQGPTYEQYF
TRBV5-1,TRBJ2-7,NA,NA,TGCGCCAGCAGCTCCCGGGACTCGAGCTCCTACGAGCAGTACTTC,CASSSRDSSSYEQYF
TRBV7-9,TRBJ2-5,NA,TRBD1,TGTGCCAGCAGCTTAGTTTTGGACAGGGGAGAGACCCAGTACTTC,CASSLVLDRGETQYF
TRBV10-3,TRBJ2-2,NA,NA,TGTGCCATCAGCGCTGGGGACAAAACGAACACCGGGGAGCTGTTTTTT,CAISAGDKTNTGELFF
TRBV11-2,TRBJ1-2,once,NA,TGTGCCAGCAGCTTAGGCGGGTGGGGGCCCGGCTACACCTTC,CASSLGGWGPGYTF
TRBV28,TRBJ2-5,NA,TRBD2,TGTGCCAGCAGTCCGGGACTAGCGGGGCTCCAAGAGACCCAGTACTTC,CASSPGLAGLQETQYF
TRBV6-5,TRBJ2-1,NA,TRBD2,TGTGCCAGCAGCCGGACTAGCGGGAGCATGTATGAGCAGTTCTTC,CASSRTSGSMYEQFF
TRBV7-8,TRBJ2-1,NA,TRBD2,TGTGCCAGCAGCTCACTGACTAGCGGGAGCTACAATGAGCAGTTCTTC,CASSSLTSGSYNEQFF
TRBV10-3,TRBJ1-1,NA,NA,TGTGCCATCAGTGAGTCCGTGAGGGGGACTGAAGCTTTCTTT,CAISESVRGTEAFF
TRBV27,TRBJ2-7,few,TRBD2,TGTGCCAGCAGTAGCGGGAGGGCCTCCGAGCAGTACTTC,CASSSGRASEQYF
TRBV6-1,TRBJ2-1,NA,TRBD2,TGTGCCAGCAGGGCTAGCGGGAGCTTGGATGAGCAGTTCTTC,CASRASGSLDEQFF
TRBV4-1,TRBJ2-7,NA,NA,TGCGCCAGCAGCCAAGATTTGGGTGCGCGAGGATTCTCCTACGAGCAGTACTTC,CASSQDLGARGFSYEQYF
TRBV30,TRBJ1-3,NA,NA,TGTGCCTGGAGTTCAACTGGGGGACTCTCTGGAAACACCATATATTTT,CAWSSTGGLSGNTIYF
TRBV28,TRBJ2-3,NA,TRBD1,TGTGCCAGCAGCACCCTCCGGGACAGGGGATGGACAGATACGCAGTATTTT,CASSTLRDRGWTDTQYF
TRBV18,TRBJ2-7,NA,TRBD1,TGTGCCAGCTCCCCTCGACAGGGCGAGCAGTACTTC,CASSPRQGEQYF
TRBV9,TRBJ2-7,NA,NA,TGTGCCAGCAGCGTAGACGGGAAGTACGAGCAGTACTTC,CASSVDGKYEQYF
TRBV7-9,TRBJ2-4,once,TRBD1,TGTGCCAGCAGCAAGGGACAGAATCAACTAGCCAAAAACATTCAGTACTTC,CASSKGQNQLAKNIQYF
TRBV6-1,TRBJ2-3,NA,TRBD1,TGTGCCAGCACGGGACAGGGCATCCGGGGAGATACGCAGTATTTT,CASTGQGIRGDTQYF
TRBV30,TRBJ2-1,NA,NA,TGTGCCTGGAGTGTAAGGCAGGGTTTGTTCGTCTACAATGAGCAGTTCTTC,CAWSVRQGLFVYNEQFF
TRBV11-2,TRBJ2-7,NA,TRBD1,TGTGCCAGCAGTTATACAGGGGTCCACGAGCAGTACTTC,CASSYTGVHEQYF
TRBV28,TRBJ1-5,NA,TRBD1,TGTGCCAGCAGTTTCGTGTGGGGTGAGGGACAGCGTAATCAGCCCCAGCATTTT,CASSFVWGEGQRNQPQHF
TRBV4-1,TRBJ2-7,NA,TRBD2,TGCGCCAGCAGCCAAGGGTTAGCGGGAGCATACGAGCAGTACTTC,CASSQGLAGAYEQYF
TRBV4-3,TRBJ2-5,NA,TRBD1,TGCGCCAGCAGCCAAGATTTCGGGACAGGGGCGGAGACCCAGTACTTC,CASSQDFGTGAETQYF
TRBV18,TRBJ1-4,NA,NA,TGTGCCAGCTCACCACGGGGACAACGGGGTGAAAAACTGTTTTTT,CASSPRGQRGEKLFF